Listed here is a single T cell receptor beta chain. The data were obtained in a study of neoadjuvant anti-PD-1 for oral cavity cancer. Study-level information: Patients without progression received a fourth nivolumab dose around day 43, then surgical resection on days 50-56.

TCRdb's table, derived via immunoSEQ multiplex PCR, lists solely in-frame clones and lacks some. Of some 14,000 clones listed, roughly four fifths were seen once; the top ten hold under 2.5%. The time point: after neoadjuvant nivolumab, at surgical resection. These newly diagnosed stage II-IVA oral cavity squamous cell carcinoma patients had no prior systemic or radiation treatment. The TCR was taken from a person between 40 and 85 years old with oral cavity squamous cell carcinoma. Sequenced material: PBMCs, taken after nivolumab (anti-PD-1) treatment.

CDR3 protein: CASRDRGLYGYTF. CDR3 bases: TGTGCCAGCAGAGACAGGGGACTCTATGGCTACACCTTC. The V call is TRBV6-6, the J call TRBJ1-2; 8 bases are shared with TRBD1. V gave up 6 bases and J gave up 4 bases; unmatched junction bases: 4. The CDR3 totals 13 residues. Germline V gene lookup returns CDR1 MNHNY and CDR2 SVGAGI (reference sequence).